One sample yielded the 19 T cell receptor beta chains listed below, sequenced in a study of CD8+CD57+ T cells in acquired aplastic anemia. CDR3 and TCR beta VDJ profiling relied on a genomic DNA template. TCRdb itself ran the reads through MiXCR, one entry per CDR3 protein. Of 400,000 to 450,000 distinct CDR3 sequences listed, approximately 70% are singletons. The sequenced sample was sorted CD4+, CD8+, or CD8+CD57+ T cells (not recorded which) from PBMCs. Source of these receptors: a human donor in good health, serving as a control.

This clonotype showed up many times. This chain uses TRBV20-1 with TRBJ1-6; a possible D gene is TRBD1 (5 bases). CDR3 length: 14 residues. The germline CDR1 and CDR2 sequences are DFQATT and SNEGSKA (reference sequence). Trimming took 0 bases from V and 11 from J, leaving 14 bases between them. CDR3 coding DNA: TGCAGTGCTAGAGATCGAACAGGTCTAACACCCCTCCACTTT. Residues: CSARDRTGLTPLHF.

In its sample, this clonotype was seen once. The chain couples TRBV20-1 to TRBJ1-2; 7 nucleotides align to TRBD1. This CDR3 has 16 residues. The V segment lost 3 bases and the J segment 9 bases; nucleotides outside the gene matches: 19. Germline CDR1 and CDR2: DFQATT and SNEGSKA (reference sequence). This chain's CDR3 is CSARSQGSGASRSYTF. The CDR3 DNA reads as TGCAGTGCTAGGTCACAGGGGTCCGGGGCCTCAAGGAGCTACACCTTC.

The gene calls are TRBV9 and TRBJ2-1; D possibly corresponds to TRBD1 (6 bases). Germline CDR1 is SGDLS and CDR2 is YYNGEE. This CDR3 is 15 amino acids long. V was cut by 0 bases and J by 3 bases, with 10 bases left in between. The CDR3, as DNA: TGTGCCAGCAGCGTAGCTGAGGGGGTCTACAATGAGCAGTTCTTC. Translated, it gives CASSVAEGVYNEQFF.

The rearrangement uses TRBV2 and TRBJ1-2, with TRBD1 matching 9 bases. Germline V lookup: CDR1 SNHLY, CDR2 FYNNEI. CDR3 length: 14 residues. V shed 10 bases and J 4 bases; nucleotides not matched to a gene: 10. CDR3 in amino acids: CAIRGQGVSYGYTF. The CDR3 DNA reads TGTGCCATCCGGGGACAGGGCGTCTCCTATGGCTACACCTTC.

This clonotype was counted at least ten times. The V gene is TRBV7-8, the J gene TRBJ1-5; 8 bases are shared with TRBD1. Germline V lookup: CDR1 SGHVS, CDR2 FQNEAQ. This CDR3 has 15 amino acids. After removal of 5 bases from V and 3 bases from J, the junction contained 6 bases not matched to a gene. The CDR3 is CASSAGQGLNQPQHF. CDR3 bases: TGTGCCAGCAGCGCCGGACAGGGTCTCAATCAGCCCCAGCATTTT.

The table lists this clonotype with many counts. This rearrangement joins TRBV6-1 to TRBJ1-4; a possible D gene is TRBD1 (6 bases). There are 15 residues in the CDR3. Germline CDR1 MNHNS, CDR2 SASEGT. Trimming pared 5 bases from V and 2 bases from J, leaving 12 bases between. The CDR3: CASSLPGGTNEKLFF. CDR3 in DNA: TGTGCCAGCAGTTTGCCGGGGGGCACTAATGAAAAACTGTTTTTT.

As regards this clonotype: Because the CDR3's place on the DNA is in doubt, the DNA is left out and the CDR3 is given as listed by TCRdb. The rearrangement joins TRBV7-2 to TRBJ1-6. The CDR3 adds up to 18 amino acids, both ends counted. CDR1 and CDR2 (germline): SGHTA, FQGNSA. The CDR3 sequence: CASSSEFRGPAFWSPLHF.

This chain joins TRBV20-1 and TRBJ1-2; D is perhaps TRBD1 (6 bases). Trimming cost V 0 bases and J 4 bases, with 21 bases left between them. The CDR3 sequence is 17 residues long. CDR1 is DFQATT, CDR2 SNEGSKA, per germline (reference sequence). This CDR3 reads CSARDGGVAGGLYGYTF. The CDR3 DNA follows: TGCAGTGCTAGAGATGGCGGGGTCGCGGGGGGGCTCTATGGCTACACCTTC.

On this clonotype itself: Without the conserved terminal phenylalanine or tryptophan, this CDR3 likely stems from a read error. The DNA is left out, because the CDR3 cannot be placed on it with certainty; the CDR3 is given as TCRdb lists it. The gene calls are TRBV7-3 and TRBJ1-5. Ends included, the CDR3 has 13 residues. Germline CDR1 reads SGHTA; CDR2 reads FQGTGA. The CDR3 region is CASSLGGEDSQQY.

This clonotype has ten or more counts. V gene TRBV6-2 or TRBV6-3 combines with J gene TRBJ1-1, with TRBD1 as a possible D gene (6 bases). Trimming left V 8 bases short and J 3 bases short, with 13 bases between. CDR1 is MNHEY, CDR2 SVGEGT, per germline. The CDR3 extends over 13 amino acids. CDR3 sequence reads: CASCGQMYTEAFF. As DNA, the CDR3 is TGTGCCAGCTGCGGACAGATGTACACTGAAGCTTTCTTT.

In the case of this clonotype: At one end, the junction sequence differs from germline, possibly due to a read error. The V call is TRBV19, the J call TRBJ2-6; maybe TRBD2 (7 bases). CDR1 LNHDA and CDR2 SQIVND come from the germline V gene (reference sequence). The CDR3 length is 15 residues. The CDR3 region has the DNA TGTGCCAGTGGTATCAGGGAGGCGGGGGCTTCACCCCTGAACTTT. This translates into CASGIREAGASPLNF.

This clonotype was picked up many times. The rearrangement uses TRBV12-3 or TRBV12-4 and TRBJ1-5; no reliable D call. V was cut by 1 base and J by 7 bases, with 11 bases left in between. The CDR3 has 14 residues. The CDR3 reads CASSLEVTRQPQHF. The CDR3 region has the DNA TGTGCCAGCAGTTTAGAGGTAACGCGCCAGCCCCAGCATTTT.

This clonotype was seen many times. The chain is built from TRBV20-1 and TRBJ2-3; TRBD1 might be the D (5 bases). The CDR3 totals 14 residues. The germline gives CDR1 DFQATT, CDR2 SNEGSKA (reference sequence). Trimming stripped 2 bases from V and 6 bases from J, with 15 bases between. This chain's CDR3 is CSARSGISIDTQYF. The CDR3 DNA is TGCAGTGCTAGATCAGGGATAAGTATCGATACGCAGTATTTT.

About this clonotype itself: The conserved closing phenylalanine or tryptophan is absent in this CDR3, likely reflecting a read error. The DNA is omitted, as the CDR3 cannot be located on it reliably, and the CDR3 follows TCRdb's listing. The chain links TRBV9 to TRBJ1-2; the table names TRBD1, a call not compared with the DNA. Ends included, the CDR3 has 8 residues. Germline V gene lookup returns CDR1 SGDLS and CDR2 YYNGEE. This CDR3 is CASSVGGR.

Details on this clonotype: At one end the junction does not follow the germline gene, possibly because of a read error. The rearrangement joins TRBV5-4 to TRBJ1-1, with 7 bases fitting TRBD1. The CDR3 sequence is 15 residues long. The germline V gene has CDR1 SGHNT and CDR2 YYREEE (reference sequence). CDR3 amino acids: CASNLGEGADTEAFF. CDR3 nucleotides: TGTGCCAGCAACTTGGGGGAGGGGGCGGACACTGAAGCTTTCTTT.

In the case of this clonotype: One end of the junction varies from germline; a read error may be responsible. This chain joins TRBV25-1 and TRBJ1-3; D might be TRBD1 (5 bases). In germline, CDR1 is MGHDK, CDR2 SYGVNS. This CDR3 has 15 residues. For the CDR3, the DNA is TGTGCCAGCAGTGGCCTTGAGGGGCATTCAAACATCATAGACTTT. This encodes CASSGLEGHSNIIDF.

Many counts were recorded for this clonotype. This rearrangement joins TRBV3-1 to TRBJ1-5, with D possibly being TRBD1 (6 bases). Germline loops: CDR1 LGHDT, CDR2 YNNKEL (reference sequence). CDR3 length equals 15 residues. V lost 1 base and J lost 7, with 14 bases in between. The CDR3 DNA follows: TGTGCCAGCAGCCAAGCCGGACAGAATATGCAGCCCCAGCATTTT. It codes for CASSQAGQNMQPQHF.

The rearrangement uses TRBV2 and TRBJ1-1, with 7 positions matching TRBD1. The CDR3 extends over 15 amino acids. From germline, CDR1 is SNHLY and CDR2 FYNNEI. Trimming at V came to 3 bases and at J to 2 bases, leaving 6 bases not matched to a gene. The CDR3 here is CASSDLGGSNTEAFF. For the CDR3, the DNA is TGTGCCAGCAGTGATCTAGGGGGCTCTAACACTGAAGCTTTCTTT.

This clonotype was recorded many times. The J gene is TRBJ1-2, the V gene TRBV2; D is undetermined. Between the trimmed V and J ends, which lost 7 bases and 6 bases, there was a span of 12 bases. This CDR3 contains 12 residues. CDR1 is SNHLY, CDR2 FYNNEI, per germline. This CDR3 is CASIMGSNGYTF. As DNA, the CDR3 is TGTGCCAGCATTATGGGGTCAAATGGCTACACCTTC.